Below, 20 T cell receptor beta chains from the same sample are listed, as sequenced in a study of blood T cell repertoires in COVID-19. Generated by immunoSEQ multiplex PCR, the TCRdb table keeps only in-frame clones and is missing some. The table shows approximately 200,000 clones, with 65% to 90% occurring only once. The sequenced material came from peripheral blood. These receptor sequences come from a woman in her 50s with acute or convalescent COVID-19.

CDR3 coding DNA: TGCGCCAGCAGCTTAGACTACGGACAGGGTCCCGGGGAGCTGTTTTTT. Its translation: CASSLDYGQGPGELFF. The V and J genes are TRBV5-1 and TRBJ2-2, with 8 nucleotides matching TRBD1. In germline, CDR1 is SGHRS, CDR2 YFSETQ. Trimming at V came to 2 bases and at J to 6 bases, leaving 9 bases not matched to a gene. This CDR3 contains 16 residues.

Notes on this clone: In the same sample, other DNA sequences code for this CDR3. The rearrangement links TRBV5-4 to TRBJ2-2; weak D call: TRBD1 (5 bases). Per germline, CDR1 SGHNT and CDR2 YYREEE (reference sequence). CDR3 length: 13 amino acids. Between the trimmed V and J ends, which lost 1 base and 5 bases, there was a span of 6 bases. CDR3 sequence reads: CASSLTGTGELFF. CDR3 nucleotides: TGTGCCAGCAGCTTGACAGGAACCGGGGAGCTGTTTTTT.

The rearrangement uses TRBV27 and TRBJ1-1; D not resolved. V was cut by 2 bases and J by 0 bases, with 4 bases left in between. The CDR3 is made up of 13 amino acids. Germline V CDR1 and CDR2: MNHEY, SMNVEV (reference sequence). This CDR3 reads CASSLRLNTEAFF. In DNA form, the CDR3 reads TGTGCCAGCAGTTTACGGTTGAACACTGAAGCTTTCTTT.

V is TRBV5-4 and J is TRBJ2-3; 12 positions agree with TRBD2. Germline CDR1 reads SGHNT; CDR2 reads YYREEE (reference sequence). The CDR3 has 18 amino acids. Unmatched junction bases numbered 12, after V lost 2 bases and J lost 5 bases. CDR3 amino acids: CASSFGLRTSGKEDTQYF. CDR3 DNA: TGTGCCAGCAGCTTTGGGTTGAGGACTAGCGGGAAAGAAGATACGCAGTATTTT.

The chain is built from TRBV6-1 and TRBJ2-3; TRBD2 matches at 10 bases. The CDR3 runs 16 residues. V shed 3 bases and J 1 base; nucleotides not matched to a gene: 4. Germline V lookup: CDR1 MNHNS, CDR2 SASEGT. In nucleotides, the CDR3 is TGTGCCAGCAGTGATTCTAGCGGGAGTGGCACAGATACGCAGTATTTT. It codes for CASSDSSGSGTDTQYF.

The rearrangement links TRBV7-9 to TRBJ2-1, with 8 bases that match TRBD1. Looked up from germline, CDR1 is SEHNR and CDR2 is FQNEAQ (reference sequence). Trimming took 1 base from V and 7 from J; bases not matched to a gene: 9. CDR3 length: 16 amino acids. CDR3 sequence reads: CASSLGWQGAGNEQFF. CDR3 sequence (DNA): TGTGCCAGCAGCTTAGGATGGCAGGGGGCGGGTAATGAGCAGTTCTTC.

CDR3 loop: CASSLQGYEQYF. The CDR3 DNA reads TGTGCCAGCAGCCTACAGGGATACGAGCAGTACTTC. V is TRBV2 and J is TRBJ2-7; the D gene is possibly TRBD1 (6 bases). Deletions cut 6 bases from V and 4 bases from J, with 10 bases between. CDR1 is SNHLY, CDR2 FYNNEI, per germline. The CDR3 contains 12 residues.

The chain employs TRBV20-1 and TRBJ1-6; maybe TRBD1 (5 bases). The CDR3 runs to 11 residues. Trimming removed 4 bases at V and 8 bases at J, with 6 bases between. Germline-derived CDR1 and CDR2 are DFQATT and SNEGSKA (reference sequence). The chain's CDR3 is CSATRDSPLHF. CDR3 nucleotide sequence: TGCAGTGCTACCAGGGATTCACCCCTCCACTTT.

A single count supports this clone. Additional DNA sequences in this sample encode the identical CDR3. This chain joins TRBV12-3 or TRBV12-4 and TRBJ1-6; D not resolved. V shed 6 bases and J shed 6 bases, with 6 bases lying between them. CDR3 length equals 12 residues. The chain's CDR3 is CASSLSNSPLHF. Here the CDR3 DNA reads TGTGCCAGCAGCCTGAGTAATTCACCCCTCCACTTT.

This clone is a singleton in its sample. The rearrangement uses TRBV5-1 and TRBJ2-1; 8 positions match TRBD2. Germline V lookup: CDR1 SGHRS, CDR2 YFSETQ. V shed 2 bases and J 8 bases; nucleotides not matched to a gene: 12. This CDR3 contains 16 residues. CDR3 in DNA: TGCGCCAGCAGCTTTGGTCTGGGCGGGAGGTCAGATGAGCAGTTCTTC. Amino acids: CASSFGLGGRSDEQFF.

The rearrangement uses TRBV5-6 and TRBJ1-6, with D hard to call. CDR1 SGHDT and CDR2 YYEEEE come from the germline V gene. The CDR3 is 14 residues long. V dropped 2 bases and J dropped 10 bases, with 13 bases sitting between them. CDR3 sequence reads: CASSLGQVGSPLHF. The CDR3 bases are TGTGCCAGCAGCTTAGGTCAGGTAGGCTCACCCCTCCACTTT.

V is TRBV5-1 and J is TRBJ2-3, with 13 nucleotides matching TRBD2. The V and J ends lost 7 bases and 4 bases, in that order; junction bases with no gene match: 6. CDR1 and CDR2 (germline): SGHRS, YFSETQ. This CDR3 has 15 residues. CDR3 in amino acids: CASGKLAGGSDTQYF. CDR3 DNA sequence: TGCGCCAGCGGCAAACTAGCGGGAGGGTCAGATACGCAGTATTTT.

The chain recombines TRBV3-1 (or the pseudogene TRBV3-2) with TRBJ2-1, with TRBD2 matching 11 bases. This CDR3 contains 16 residues. Unmatched junction bases numbered 6, after V lost 3 bases and J lost 5 bases. CDR1 and CDR2 (germline): LGHDT, YNNKEL (reference sequence). The CDR3 nucleotides read TGTGCCAGCAGCCATAGCGGGGGGGTCCGGGACAATGAGCAGTTCTTC. It translates to CASSHSGGVRDNEQFF.

CDR3 sequence reads: CACVDTVNTIYF. The CDR3 DNA sequence: TGTGCCTGCGTGGACACAGTAAACACCATATATTTT. V gene TRBV30 combines with J gene TRBJ1-3; D possibly corresponds to TRBD1 (5 bases). Trimming stripped 6 bases from V and 6 bases from J, with 12 bases between. CDR1 and CDR2 (germline): GTSNPN, SVGIG (reference sequence). The CDR3 sequence is 12 residues long.

This chain connects TRBV7-8 to TRBJ2-7; D is uncertain. Germline-derived CDR1 and CDR2 are SGHVS and FQNEAQ. V shed 2 bases and J shed 3 bases, with 17 bases lying between them. The CDR3 loop spans 16 amino acids. The CDR3 spells CASSLNRPGLNYEQYF. The DNA of the CDR3 is TGTGCCAGCAGCTTAAATCGCCCTGGCCTCAACTACGAGCAGTACTTC.

V and J are TRBV5-1 and TRBJ2-3, with 7 bases identical to TRBD1. This CDR3 region has 12 residues. The germline V gene has CDR1 SGHRS and CDR2 YFSETQ. J gave up 9 bases and V 4 bases, and 5 bases lay outside the gene matches. The CDR3 sequence is CASSLETGTQYF. DNA for the CDR3: TGCGCCAGCAGCCTGGAGACAGGGACGCAGTATTTT.

The J gene is TRBJ1-2, the V gene TRBV3-1 (or the pseudogene TRBV3-2); unclear D gene. Trimming left V 0 bases short and J 8 bases short, with 13 bases between. The CDR3 spans 14 residues. Germline assignment: CDR1 LGHDT and CDR2 YNNKEL (reference sequence). The DNA of the CDR3 is TGTGCCAGCAGCCAAGATCATAGAAAAACCGGCTACACCTTC. Residues: CASSQDHRKTGYTF.

This clone was detected only once. The CDR3 loop is CASSWRGGPYEQYF. CDR3 DNA: TGTGCCAGCAGTTGGCGGGGGGGCCCCTACGAGCAGTACTTC. The rearrangement joins TRBV27 to TRBJ2-7; TRBD2 aligns across 9 bases. The CDR3 contains 14 residues. Germline V gene data show CDR1 as MNHEY and CDR2 as SMNVEV (reference sequence). V shed 4 bases and J 2 bases; nucleotides not matched to a gene: 3.

V gene TRBV6-5 combines with J gene TRBJ2-2; D not certain. The CDR3 is 15 residues long. In germline, CDR1 is MNHEY, CDR2 SVGAGI. V was shortened by 3 bases and J by 4 bases, with 12 bases between the two germline ends. CDR3 DNA: TGTGCCAGCAGTTATATGAGTTTGATCACCGGGGAGCTGTTTTTT. Translated, it gives CASSYMSLITGELFF.

The V gene is TRBV12-5, the J gene TRBJ1-2; D unclear. CDR1 and CDR2 from the germline V gene are LGHNT and FRNRAP. CDR3 length equals 12 residues. Between the trimmed V and J ends, which lost 5 bases and 8 bases, there was a span of 12 bases. CDR3 loop: CASGLGSGGYTF. CDR3 nucleotide sequence: TGTGCTAGTGGTCTAGGGAGTGGGGGCTACACCTTC.